This TCR beta chain was sequenced for a study of cytomegalovirus exposure and HLA in healthy donors. Use of 60 Vbeta and 13 Jbeta primers characterized the PCR. Generated by immunoSEQ multiplex PCR, the TCRdb table keeps only in-frame clones and is missing some. The table lists about 130,000 clones, about 71% of them singletons. Study observations and caveats: TRBV6-2, TRBV6-3 and some other V segments were unresolvable in 87-base-pair reads.

In its sample, this clone was seen a few times. Its antigen is undetermined. Looked up from germline, CDR1 is MNHNY and CDR2 is SVGAGI (reference sequence). After removal of 7 bases from V and 7 bases from J, the junction contained 5 bases not matched to a gene. This CDR3 comprises 12 residues. The chain carries TRBV6-6 and TRBJ2-3, with TRBD1 matching 7 bases. The sequence was collected from a woman in her fifties or sixties in good health and CMV-seropositive. Sequenced sample: PBMCs. CDR3 coding DNA: TGTGCCAGCATTACAGGGGAAAATACGCAGTATTTT. Its protein product is CASITGENTQYF.